This TCR beta chain appears in the sequencing data of a study of cytomegalovirus exposure and HLA in healthy donors. A multiplex PCR was run with 60 Vbeta primers and 13 Jbeta primers. Generated by immunoSEQ multiplex PCR, the TCRdb table keeps only in-frame clones and is missing some. The data show under 200,000 clones, with 65% to 85% seen just once and around 2.5% held by the top ten. The V gene's germline CDR1 is MNHEY and CDR2 SVGAGI. Trimming took 6 bases from V and 5 from J; bases not matched to a gene: 8. CDR3 size: 14 residues. The chain is built from TRBV6-5 and TRBJ1-1; 8 bases align to TRBD1. The specimen sequenced was PBMCs. The TCR sequence derives from a man aged 60 to 69 in good health and CMV-seronegative. In DNA, the CDR3 is TGTGCCAGCAGACATGGGACAGGTATTACTGAAGCTTTCTTT. Translating it yields CASRHGTGITEAFF.